This T cell receptor beta chain was captured in a study of CD8+ T cells in alopecia areata. RNA was extracted and reverse transcribed into cDNA as the sequencing template. The assay was immunoSEQ multiplex PCR, and TCRdb's table has in-frame clones only and misses some. This sample has about 69,000 clones, with roughly 61% found just once. The germline CDR1 and CDR2 sequences are MNHEY and SMNVEV (reference sequence). The J segment lost 7 bases and the V segment lost 4 bases, leaving 3 bases of the junction unmatched. CDR3 size: 13 residues. This TCR was recovered from a human donor with alopecia areata. The chain has TRBV27 and TRBJ2-2; 7 nucleotides align to TRBD1. Specimen: CD8+ T cells sorted from blood, collected at week 0. Here the CDR3 reads CASSWNRGGELFF. The CDR3 coding sequence is TGTGCCAGCAGTTGGAACAGGGGCGGGGAGCTGTTTTTT.